This T cell receptor beta chain came from a study of cytomegalovirus exposure and HLA in healthy donors (dated by TCRdb to the late 2010s). Turning to the overall study: According to an earlier analysis of a few hundred of the donors, about 179 million T cells yielded 120 million or so unique TCR beta sequences and 276 Gb of sequence data. An early release covering 500 to 750 HLA-typed donors comprised about 300 gigabases of sequencing data and around 80 million unique TCR sequences. Of the 398 genotyped donors, about 80% fell in the genetic ancestry cluster associated with self-reported Caucasian donors. The study was designed to test whether signatures of past pathogen exposure could be identified by cataloging public T cell receptors. Using immunosequencing, the study profiled T cell repertoires from fewer than 850 subjects and related those repertoires to cytomegalovirus serostatus. In addition to the first cohort of around 670 subjects, a separate validation cohort of 120 different subjects was used. High-throughput TCR immunosequencing, statistical association of individual TCRs with disease status, and machine learning were combined to predict cytomegalovirus infection status. A later analysis re-analyzed previously published TCR beta repertoires from 550 to 700 donors and added high-resolution HLA genotyping to study TCR occurrence patterns. In the later analysis, no new phenotypic data were used to find candidate immune exposures; instead, reliance was placed on TCR beta sequences and their occurrence across donors. An earlier analysis of fewer than 700 of the donors applied high-throughput TCR beta sequencing to assess whether each TCR beta V gene segment acted as functional or pseudogenic. Alongside the repertoire data, information on donor age, sex, ethnicity and CMV serostatus was compiled. A later genetic analysis used genome-wide SNP genotypes for about 60% of the roughly 700 donors, treating that subset as a discovery cohort. Every repertoire in the discovery cohort had been generated on one and the same sequencing platform. Both class I and class II loci were covered by HLA typing, at four-digit resolution. Typing coverage varied by locus: roughly 620-640 donors for A, B, C, DRB1 and DQB1; roughly 510 for DQA1; more than 600 for DPA1; about 450 for DPB1. Because of strong linkage in the cohort, five DR-DQ haplotypes were treated as single units for association and clustering. Across some 400 genotyped donors of the cohort, an average of about 240,000 unique TCR beta nucleotide sequences per donor were sequenced, and approximately 17% of those sequences were non-productive.

Here is what the overall study found, with its caveats: Some IMGT-functional V segments, including TRBV6-2 and TRBV6-3, could not be told apart with the 87-base-pair reads, so those segments were excluded. Only TCR beta chains were sequenced in this cohort, and the absence of alpha or paired-chain data limited detectable features. HLA typing was unavailable for some donors at each locus, so association tests used only the typed subset. Most CMV-associated TCR beta chains appeared to be HLA-restricted in a later analysis, and the HLA associations seemed to be driven largely by CMV exposure. A cluster of highly shared sequence variants was judged likely to represent a technical artifact of the sequencing pipeline. Because counts were too low, seventeen rarely observed V segments, including chromosome 9 orphons, were excluded from the earlier analysis of under 650 of the donors. At a false discovery rate of 0.05, a later analysis linked under 20,000 TCR beta sequences to specific HLA alleles. In a later genetic analysis, a missense DCLRE1C variant was associated with V-gene and J-gene trimming of TCR beta chains, and the association was replicated in an independent cohort. In a later genetic analysis, fewer N-insertions in productive TCRs were reported among donors in an Asian-associated ancestry cluster than the approximately 670-donor mean. CMV serostatus was the only immune exposure information available for the cohort. When HLA alleles, especially DR and DQ, strongly co-occurred, attributing TCR associations to individual alleles was difficult. Broadly in line with IMGT annotations, most TCR beta V segments showed up in productive rearrangements about 87% or about 30% of the time in an earlier analysis of around 600 of the donors. The study gave a list of about 150 TCR beta chains associated with cytomegalovirus. Cytomegalovirus status was reported to be diagnosed by the classifier with high specificity and sensitivity in both the original and validation cohorts. While some public TCRs were present in many individuals, most TCR sequences turned up only very rarely across donors. According to a later analysis, TCR association rates differed among HLA loci, with DRB1 alleles showing the most associated TCRs and HLA-C alleles showing the fewest. A further reported finding was that TCR beta sequences accurately predicted the HLA-A and HLA-B alleles for most subjects in the first cohort. In vitro tests confirmed that a few of the cytomegalovirus-associated TCR beta chains recognize cytomegalovirus antigens. According to a later analysis, parvovirus B19, influenza, CMV and Epstein-Barr virus appeared linked to several top co-occurrence clusters. Linkage disequilibrium might explain the correlated functional status among segregating V segments, but an unknown experimental factor could not be excluded. In a later analysis, HLA-associated TCR beta chains were found to be more clonally expanded and to have lower generation probabilities than equally common non-associated chains. The authors suggested that the approach could potentially be generalized to other disease states and immunological phenotypes. The presence/absence analyses assumed that sequencing depth was roughly uniform across donors, and that assumption may not be true.

The method was the immunoSEQ multiplex PCR assay. For the multiplex PCR, a mixture combining 60 forward primers for TCR Vbeta segments and 13 reverse primers for TCR Jbeta segments was used. The CDR3 region of rearranged TCR beta genes was amplified from genomic DNA by a multiplex PCR assay. Amplified TCR beta libraries were sequenced as 87-base-pair reads on the Illumina HiSeq System. The paper's processing steps were these. Across the 670 or so repertoires, a later analysis counted 75 million to 90 million unique TCR beta chains, some 11 million of which were shared by at least two donors. To remove PCR and sequencing errors, raw reads were error-corrected and collapsed into unique sequences using a nearest-neighbor algorithm that merged closely related sequences. To assign V, D and J gene segments, CDR3 sequences were aligned to IMGT reference sequences. Each retained sequence needed at least a six-nucleotide match to both a V gene segment and a J gene segment. Rearrangements were called productive when the CDR3 lacked stop codons and stayed in frame with V and J; all others were non-productive. Following IMGT convention, CDR3 was defined as the stretch from the second conserved V-encoded cysteine to the conserved J-encoded phenylalanine. Sequences without an unambiguous match to a single V gene segment were excluded from the earlier analysis of several hundred of the donors. In an earlier analysis of some 590 of the donors, a V segment was called functional when productive rearrangements were above 56.7%, and segregating when the standard deviation between donors exceeded 5%. To diagnose cytomegalovirus status from the catalog of TCR beta chain sequences, a statistical classification framework was built. In a later analysis, V and J genes were assigned by comparing TCR nucleotide sequences against IMGT/GENE-DB human TR gene sequences. A later analysis assigned CDR3 sequences and most-parsimonious VDJ recombination scenarios with the TCRdist pipeline. A later analysis defined each TCR beta chain by its CDR3 amino acid sequence plus V-gene family, and excluded reads lacking a unique V-gene family. As a way to deal with suspected cross-contamination and a sequencing artifact, a later analysis dropped more than 500 nucleotide sequences that were highly shared and had low generation probability. In a later analysis, a clonal expansion index was calculated for each public chain from normalized within-repertoire ranks of inferred template counts. Generation probabilities in a later analysis came from a VDJ recombination model fitted to out-of-frame rearrangements, and those results were checked against IGoR. In a later analysis, TCR-TCR, TCR-HLA and TCR-CMV co-occurrence was scored with hypergeometric tests, and a repertoire-size bias correction was applied to TCR pairs. To estimate false discovery rates, a later analysis permuted the HLA or CMV assignments 20 times. In a later analysis, co-occurring TCRs were grouped using DBSCAN, with TCRdist sequence similarity added in when clustering inside HLA-allele-positive subsets. Co-occurrence clustering excluded repertoires with fewer than 30,000 or more than 120,000 public chains, plus five with anomalous nucleotide sharing. TCRdb holds this immuneACCESS table with in-frame rearrangements only. Some clones are missing; in checked studies, unresolved V genes explain under half, and the rest has no known cause. Clone size and the V and J calls come from that table; the DNA yielded D and trimming. This sample has roughly 200,000 clones in its table, and 79% of those were observed once. Approximately 0.69% of the sample rests with the top ten.

V and J are trimmed by 4 bases and 7 bases, and the gene matches miss 5 bases of the junction. From its cysteine to its phenylalanine, the CDR3 spans 14 amino acids. CDR3 DNA only is kept here, 42 bases in frame from base 1. As encoded in the germline V gene, CDR1 is SGHRS while CDR2 is YFSETQ. This clone was detected once. Its target antigen remains unknown. The record has no base qualities; no much larger clone is one base away. The cohort was made up of 666 healthy bone marrow donors. All cohort members were sampled while nominally healthy, although unrecorded immune exposures were likely present. The donor tested CMV seronegative and was one of the 352 seronegative cohort members. Every donor gave a peripheral blood sample, and the peripheral blood mononuclear cells from that sample were used for TCR beta sequencing. Genomic DNA extraction from the blood cell samples was performed with the Qiagen DNeasy Blood Extraction Kit.

Rearrangement joined TRBV5-1 to TRBJ2-2; 9 junctional bases match TRBD2. The clonotype was recovered from a woman aged 40 to 50 in good health and CMV-seronegative. Input material: PBMCs. The sequenced DNA is TGCGCCAGCAGCCCGAGCGGGGGGTACGGGGAGCTGTTTTTT. This gives the protein CASSPSGGYGELFF.